The clone carrying this T cell receptor (beta chain) occurred many times. Trimming cost V 5 bases and J 5 bases; bases outside gene matches: 7. This CDR3 region has 16 residues. Germline lookup yields CDR1 SGHTA and CDR2 FQGTGA. This sample's time point: before trial treatment. This record comes from a study of low-dose radiotherapy and immunotherapy resistance in tumors. cDNA synthesis used a TRAV/TRBV-specific primer set for both chains. TCRs were put through approximately 21 PCR cycles of amplification with Phusion. A constant-region primer and the V-primer adapter served as the primer pair. In vitro transcription was used to amplify the isolated mRNA. TCRdb itself ran the reads through MiXCR, one entry per CDR3 protein. The sample lists about 89,000 distinct CDR3 sequences, more than 8% seen once, with under 1.1% in the top ten.

The TCR comes from a male donor with prostate cancer. The V gene is TRBV7-3, the J gene TRBJ1-6; the match to TRBD1 covers 9 bases. Sample: PBMCs, taken before treatment. CDR3 sequence reads: CASSRFRQGDNSPLHF. The CDR3, as DNA: TGTGCCAGCAGCCGTTTCCGACAGGGGGATAATTCACCCCTCCACTTT.